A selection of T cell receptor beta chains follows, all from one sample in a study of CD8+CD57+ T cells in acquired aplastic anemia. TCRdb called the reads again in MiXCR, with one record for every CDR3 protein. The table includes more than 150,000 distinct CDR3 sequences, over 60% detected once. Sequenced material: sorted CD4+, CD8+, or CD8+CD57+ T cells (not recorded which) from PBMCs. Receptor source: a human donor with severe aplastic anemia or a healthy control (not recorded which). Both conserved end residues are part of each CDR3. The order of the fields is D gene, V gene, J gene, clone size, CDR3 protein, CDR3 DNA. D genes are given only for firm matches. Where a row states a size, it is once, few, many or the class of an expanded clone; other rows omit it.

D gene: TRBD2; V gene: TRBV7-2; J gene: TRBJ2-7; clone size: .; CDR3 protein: CASSFLQSGGNEQYF; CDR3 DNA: TGTGCCAGCAGCTTCCTCCAGAGCGGGGGAAACGAGCAGTACTTC
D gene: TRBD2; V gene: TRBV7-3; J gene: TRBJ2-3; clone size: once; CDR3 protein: CASSPEREGRQYF; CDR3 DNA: TGTGCCAGCAGCCCCGAGCGGGAGGGCCGGCAGTATTTT
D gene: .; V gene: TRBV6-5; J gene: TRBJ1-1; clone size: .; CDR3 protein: CASSSELGEAFF; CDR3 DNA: TGTGCCAGCAGTTCCGAATTGGGTGAAGCTTTCTTT
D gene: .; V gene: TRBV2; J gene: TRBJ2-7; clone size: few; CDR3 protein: CASSEGLLVYEQYF; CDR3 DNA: TGTGCCAGCAGTGAAGGGCTGCTGGTCTACGAGCAGTACTTC
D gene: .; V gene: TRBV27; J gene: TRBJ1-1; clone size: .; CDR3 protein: CASSQTGANTEAFF; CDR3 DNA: TGTGCCAGCAGCCAGACTGGGGCAAACACTGAAGCTTTCTTT
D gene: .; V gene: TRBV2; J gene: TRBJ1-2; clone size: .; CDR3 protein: CASSGGRGDYGYTF; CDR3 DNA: TGTGCCAGCAGTGGGGGGAGAGGTGACTATGGCTACACCTTC
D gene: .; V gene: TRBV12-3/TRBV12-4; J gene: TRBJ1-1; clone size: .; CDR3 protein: CASRPSWQNTEAFF; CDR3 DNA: TGTGCCAGCAGGCCCAGTTGGCAGAACACTGAAGCTTTCTTT
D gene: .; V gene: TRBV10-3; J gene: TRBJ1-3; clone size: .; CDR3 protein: CAISEKGGTVDTIYF; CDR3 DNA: TGTGCCATCAGTGAGAAGGGCGGGACCGTGGACACCATATATTTT
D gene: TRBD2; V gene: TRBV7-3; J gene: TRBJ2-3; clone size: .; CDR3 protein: CASSLSGGATDTQYF; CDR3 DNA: TGTGCCAGCAGCTTAAGCGGGGGGGCCACAGATACGCAGTATTTT
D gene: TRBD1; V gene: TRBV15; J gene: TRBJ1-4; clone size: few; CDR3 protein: CATSRDRGEKLFF; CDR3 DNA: TGTGCCACCAGCAGGGACAGGGGTGAAAAACTGTTTTTT
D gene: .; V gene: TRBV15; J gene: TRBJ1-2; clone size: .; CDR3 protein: CATSTPSRVRGVGYTF; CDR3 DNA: TGTGCCACCAGCACCCCAAGCAGGGTTAGAGGTGTCGGCTACACCTTC
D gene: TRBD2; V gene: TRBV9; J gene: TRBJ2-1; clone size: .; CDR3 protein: CASKGLAGNEQFF; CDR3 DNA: TGTGCCAGCAAGGGGCTAGCGGGGAATGAGCAGTTCTTC
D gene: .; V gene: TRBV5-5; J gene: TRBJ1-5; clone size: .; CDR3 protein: CASSRNEVQPQHF; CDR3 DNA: TGTGCCAGCAGCAGAAATGAGGTTCAGCCCCAGCATTTT
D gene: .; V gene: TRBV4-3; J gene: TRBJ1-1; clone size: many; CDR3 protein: CASSQSRVTEAFF; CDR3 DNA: TGCGCCAGCAGCCAGAGTAGGGTCACTGAAGCTTTCTTT
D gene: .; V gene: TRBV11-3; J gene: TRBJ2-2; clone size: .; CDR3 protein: CATQGGTGELFF; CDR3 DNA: TGTGCCACCCAGGGAGGCACCGGGGAGCTGTTTTTT
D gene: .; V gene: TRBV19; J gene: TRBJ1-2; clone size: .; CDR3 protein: CASSIHSAGGFAYGYTF; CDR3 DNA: TGTGCCAGTAGTATCCATTCGGCTGGGGGCTTCGCCTATGGCTACACCTTC
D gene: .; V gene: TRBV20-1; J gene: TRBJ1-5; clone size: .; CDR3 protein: CSAGPPAYSNQPQHF; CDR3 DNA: TGCAGTGCTGGACCCCCCGCTTATAGCAATCAGCCCCAGCATTTT
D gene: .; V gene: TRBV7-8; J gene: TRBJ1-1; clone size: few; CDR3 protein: CASSPGSGVAFF; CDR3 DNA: TGTGCCAGCAGCCCTGGATCGGGTGTAGCTTTCTTT
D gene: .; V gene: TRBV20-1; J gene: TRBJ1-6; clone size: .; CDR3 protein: CSAPLGNSRYNSPLHF; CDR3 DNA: TGCAGTGCACCCTTGGGTAACAGTAGATATAATTCACCCCTCCACTTT
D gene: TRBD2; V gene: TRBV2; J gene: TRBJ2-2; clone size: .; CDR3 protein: CASSPAGKNTGELFF; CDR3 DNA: TGTGCCAGCAGCCCAGCGGGAAAGAACACCGGGGAGCTGTTTTTT
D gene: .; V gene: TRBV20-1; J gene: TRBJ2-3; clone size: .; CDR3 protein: CSARDLGDTQYF; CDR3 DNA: TGCAGTGCTAGAGATCTTGGGGATACGCAGTATTTT
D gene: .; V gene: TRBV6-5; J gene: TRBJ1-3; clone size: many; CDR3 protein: CASSYGGERGNTIYF; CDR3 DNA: TGTGCCAGCAGTTACGGGGGAGAGAGAGGAAACACCATATATTTT
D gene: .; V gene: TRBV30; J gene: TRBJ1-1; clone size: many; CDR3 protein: CAWSVGDLNTEAFF; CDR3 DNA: TGTGCCTGGAGTGTGGGCGACCTGAACACTGAAGCTTTCTTT
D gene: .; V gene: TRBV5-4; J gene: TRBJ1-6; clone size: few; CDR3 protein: CASSLSTGWALHF; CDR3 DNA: TGTGCCAGCAGCCTTTCGACAGGTTGGGCCCTCCACTTT
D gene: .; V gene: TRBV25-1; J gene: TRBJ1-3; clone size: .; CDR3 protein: CASSMWATGIHSGNTIYF; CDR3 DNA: TGTGCCAGCAGTATGTGGGCCACCGGTATCCACTCTGGAAACACCATATATTTT
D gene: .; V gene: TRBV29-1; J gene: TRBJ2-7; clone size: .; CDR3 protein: CSVEKTARDEQYF; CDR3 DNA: TGCAGCGTTGAAAAGACAGCCAGAGACGAGCAGTACTTC
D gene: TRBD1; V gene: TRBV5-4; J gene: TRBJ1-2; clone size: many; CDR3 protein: CASRDRGLDGYTF; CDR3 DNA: TGTGCCAGCAGGGACAGGGGGCTGGATGGCTACACCTTC
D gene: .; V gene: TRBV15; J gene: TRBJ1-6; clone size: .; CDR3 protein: CATSRDPGLNSPLHF; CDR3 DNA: TGTGCCACCAGCAGGGATCCGGGACTTAATTCACCCCTCCACTTT
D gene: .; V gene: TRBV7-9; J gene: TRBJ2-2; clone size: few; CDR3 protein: CASSSRASNTGELFF; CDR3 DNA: TGTGCCAGCAGCTCTAGGGCCTCGAACACCGGGGAGCTGTTTTTT
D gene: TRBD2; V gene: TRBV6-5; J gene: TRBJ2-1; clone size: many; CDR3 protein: CASSYPNGGANEQFF; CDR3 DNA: TGTGCCAGCAGTTACCCCAACGGGGGGGCGAATGAGCAGTTCTTC
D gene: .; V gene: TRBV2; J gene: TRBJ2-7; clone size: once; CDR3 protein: CASSEAGYAGVDEQYF; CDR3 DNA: TGTGCCAGCAGTGAAGCTGGCTACGCAGGGGTCGACGAGCAGTACTTC
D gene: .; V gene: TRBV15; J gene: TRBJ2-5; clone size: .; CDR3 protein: CATSRDLEAVQETQYF; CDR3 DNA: TGTGCCACCAGCAGAGATCTGGAAGCGGTCCAAGAGACCCAGTACTTC
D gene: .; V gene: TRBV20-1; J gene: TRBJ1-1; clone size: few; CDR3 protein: CSARRDTRNTEAFF; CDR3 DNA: TGCAGTGCTAGGAGGGACACGAGGAACACTGAAGCTTTCTTT
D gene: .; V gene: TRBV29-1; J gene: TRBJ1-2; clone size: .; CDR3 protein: CSGRVGVYGYTF; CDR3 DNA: TGCAGCGGACGGGTGGGGGTCTATGGCTACACCTTC
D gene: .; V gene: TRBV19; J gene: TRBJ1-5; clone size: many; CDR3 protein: CASSIVSGGNQPQHF; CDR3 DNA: TGTGCCAGTAGTATAGTTTCAGGGGGCAATCAGCCCCAGCATTTT
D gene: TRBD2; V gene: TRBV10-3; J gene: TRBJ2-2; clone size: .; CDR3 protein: CAISPGTSGRFSTGELFF; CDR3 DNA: TGTGCCATCAGTCCCGGGACTAGCGGGAGGTTTAGCACCGGGGAGCTGTTTTTT
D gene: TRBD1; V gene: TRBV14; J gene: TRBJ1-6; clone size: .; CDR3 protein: CASSYKQGAFSPLHF; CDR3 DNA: TGTGCCAGCAGTTACAAACAGGGGGCTTTTTCACCCCTCCACTTT
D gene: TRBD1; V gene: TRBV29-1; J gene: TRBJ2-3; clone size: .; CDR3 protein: CSVGDRGTPSDTQYF; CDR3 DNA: TGCAGCGTTGGAGACAGGGGAACCCCCTCAGATACGCAGTATTTT
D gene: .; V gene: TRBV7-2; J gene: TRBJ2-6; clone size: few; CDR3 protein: CASSFTDGSGANVLTF; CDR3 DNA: TGTGCCAGCAGCTTCACCGACGGCTCTGGGGCCAACGTCCTGACTTTC
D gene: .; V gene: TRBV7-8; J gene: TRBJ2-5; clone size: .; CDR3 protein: CASSILQGGETQYF; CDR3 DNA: TGTGCCAGCAGTATCTTACAGGGAGGAGAGACCCAGTACTTC